The 10 T cell receptor beta chains listed next were all sequenced from one sample in a study of liver allograft versus peripheral blood T cells. Background on the study: Transplanted livers and recipients' peripheral blood had their T cell receptor repertoires compared.

One entry per CDR3 protein results from TCRdb running MiXCR on the reads. The sample has roughly 3,600 distinct CDR3 sequences, about 16% seen once; the top ten hold about 18%. These receptors originate from a human patient who had a liver transplant. A subset of T cells may come from the graft donor.

In this sample, this clonotype is large (0.1 to 1%). The chain has TRBV5-6 and TRBJ1-5; the D is unclear. The germline V and J ends were trimmed by 1 base and 2 bases, with 7 bases remaining between them. The germline gives CDR1 SGHDT, CDR2 YYEEEE. The CDR3 runs 14 residues. CDR3 nucleotides: TGTGCCAGCAGCTTGACGGCGGGCAATCAGCCCCAGCATTTT. Its protein is CASSLTAGNQPQHF.

The table lists this clonotype with a few counts. This rearrangement joins TRBV27 to TRBJ1-1; D ambiguous. The CDR3 sequence is 14 residues long. Germline V gene lookup returns CDR1 MNHEY and CDR2 SMNVEV (reference sequence). V was clipped by 5 bases and J by 0 bases, with 10 bases between them. CDR3: CASSPLGLNTEAFF. In DNA, the CDR3 is TGTGCCAGCAGTCCCCTCGGGTTGAACACTGAAGCTTTCTTT.

Within the sample, this clonotype is large. This chain joins TRBV29-1 and TRBJ1-4; TRBD1 might be the D (5 bases). The CDR3 is 12 amino acids. V was trimmed by 5 bases and J by 7 bases, leaving 11 bases between them. CDR1 is SQVTM and CDR2 is ANQGSEA in the germline V gene. Here the CDR3 DNA reads TGCAGCGTTCGGCAGGGAAGTGAAAAACTGTTTTTT. Its protein product is CSVRQGSEKLFF.

The chain is built from TRBV6-6 and TRBJ2-1; no firm D call. Trimming removed 1 base at V and 7 bases at J, with 14 bases between. Germline CDR1 and CDR2: MNHNY and SVGAGI (reference sequence). This CDR3 has 15 amino acids. CDR3 loop: CASSYFGPMGNEQFF. CDR3 sequence (DNA): TGTGCCAGCAGTTACTTTGGACCCATGGGGAATGAGCAGTTCTTC.

This clonotype has a count of ten or more. The chain employs TRBV6-1 and TRBJ2-3; maybe TRBD2 (6 bases). V lost 8 bases, J lost 6 bases, and 12 bases lay in between. Germline assignment: CDR1 MNHNS and CDR2 SASEGT. The CDR3 covers 12 residues. The chain's CDR3 is CASGGGLDTQYF. DNA for the CDR3: TGTGCCAGCGGGGGAGGATTGGATACGCAGTATTTT.

Within the sample, this clonotype is medium-sized. The rearrangement links TRBV28 to TRBJ2-7; the match to TRBD1 covers 9 bases. The CDR3 is 14 residues long. Germline assignment: CDR1 MDHEN and CDR2 SYDVKM. V dropped 5 bases and J dropped 3; count of bases not matched to a gene: 5. Written as DNA, the CDR3 is TGTGCCAGCAGTCTACAGGGGGCTGGCTACGAGCAGTACTTC. It specifies CASSLQGAGYEQYF.

In its sample, this clonotype was seen many times. The chain employs TRBV9 and TRBJ2-1; possibly TRBD1 or TRBD2 for D (5 bases each). Trimming shortened V by 0 bases and J by 6 bases, and 10 bases separated the two germline ends. CDR1 is SGDLS and CDR2 is YYNGEE in the germline V gene. The CDR3 is made up of 14 amino acids. DNA of the CDR3: TGTGCCAGCAGCGTAGAGGCCGGGGCCAATGAGCAGTTCTTC. Translating gives CASSVEAGANEQFF.

The V gene is TRBV27, the J gene TRBJ2-7, with D possibly TRBD1 on 9 matching bases. Trimming removed 8 bases from V and 5 bases from J, with 19 bases in between. The CDR3 extends over 14 amino acids. Germline values: CDR1 MNHEY, CDR2 SMNVEV (reference sequence). CDR3 loop: CASREGQGRHEQYF. Here the CDR3 DNA reads TGTGCCAGCCGGGAGGGACAGGGCCGGCACGAGCAGTACTTC.

This clonotype is medium-sized (0.01 to 0.1%) by share. This sequence joins TRBV9 and TRBJ2-7, with no clear D. V dropped 0 bases and J dropped 3 bases, with 10 bases sitting between them. CDR3 length: 14 amino acids. CDR1 SGDLS and CDR2 YYNGEE come from the germline V gene. The CDR3, as DNA: TGTGCCAGCAGCGTAGTTCCAGGCTTCTACGAGCAGTACTTC. It yields the protein CASSVVPGFYEQYF. Full variable domain (remainder filled in from reference TRBV9 and TRBJ2-7): DSGVTQTPKHLITATGQRVTLRCSPRSGDLSVYWYQQSLDQGLQFLIQYYNGEERAKGNILERFSAQQFPDLHSELNLSSLELGDSALYFCASSVVPGFYEQYFGPGTRLTVT.

This clonotype is classed as medium-sized. The V and J genes are TRBV28 and TRBJ1-2, with no clear D. The V and J ends lost 4 bases and 1 base respectively, with 13 bases between them. The CDR3 covers 15 residues. The germline CDR1 and CDR2 sequences are MDHEN and SYDVKM. The CDR3 bases are TGTGCCAGCAGTTATGGGAAGGGTAATAACTATGGCTACACCTTC. The encoded protein is CASSYGKGNNYGYTF.